Included here is one TCR beta chain sequence, with context. This clonotype appeared many times. Its antigen has not been determined. Base qualities are not provided; no much larger clone lies one nucleotide away. These data are taken from a study of T-cell memory formation after mild COVID-19 (dated by TCRdb to the early 2020s). Regarding the study in general: TCR sequence clusters from the two donors were largely donor specific. T-cell clones expanding and contracting after mild COVID-19 in a couple of donors were tracked by longitudinal TCRalpha and TCRbeta repertoire sequencing. The cohort comprised two young, previously healthy adult volunteers, one female and one male.

Ficoll-Paque density gradient centrifugation was used to isolate PBMCs. Reads for this sample came from an Illumina NovaSeq 6000. Using 5'RACE with constant-segment primers, TCRalpha and TCRbeta cDNA libraries were constructed, with sample barcodes and unique molecular identifiers added in the process. RNA was extracted from every sample with Trizol reagent. The libraries were amplified in two PCR steps, and the second step added a second sample barcode and Illumina TruSeq adapters. Libraries were sequenced on an Illumina NovaSeq with 2 x 150 bp paired-end reads. The published analysis was carried out like this. The reads were demultiplexed and collapsed into UMI-guided consensus sequences using migec v1.2.7. Using mixcr v2.1.11, the UMI consensuses were aligned to TRA and TRB V and J templates and assembled into clonotypes. A clonotype was counted as expanded or contracted only if both edgeR and NoisET called the change significant, with noise models trained on biological replicates. For edgeR calls, the thresholds were a false discovery rate-adjusted p below 0.01 and a log2 fold-change of 1. PCA with hierarchical clustering of max-normalized trajectories of the 1000 most abundant clonotypes was used as exploratory dynamics analysis. The CD4 or CD8 phenotype of responding clones was assigned using the separately sequenced CD4+ and CD8+ repertoires. The raw public data were reprocessed by TCRdb itself: fastp quality trimming at Q25, MiXCR clonotype calling, in-frame beta chains only. Duplicate CDR3 protein sequences are folded into a single record with the most common DNA and genes. TCRdb, rather than the study authors, made the V and J calls. This sample has some 150,000 distinct CDR3 sequences in its table, and 5.5% to 7% of those were observed once. Clones ranked in the top ten supply about 2% of the sample.

Compared with germline, V lacks 3 bases and J lacks 2 bases; bases without a gene match: 5. Its CDR3 holds 15 amino acids, cysteine through phenylalanine. The retained sequence is limited to the CDR3, 45 bases, with the frame set at the first base. The full study reports these points: The detection of some responding clones in pre-infection memory suggests that pre-existing cross-reactive memory T cells joined the SARS-CoV-2 response. The second-wave clones that peaked on day 37 were not confirmed to be SARS-CoV-2 specific. The study included only a couple of mild cases, and larger cohorts that include severe cases with pre-infection samples were judged to be necessary. Contracting CD4+ clones turned up mainly in the CM and EM memory subsets, whereas EMRA was where CD8+ clones were enriched. Balanced CD4/CD8 phenotypes were observed for clones contracting from day 15 to 85, whereas a bias towards CD4+ was observed for a second wave of clones expanding from day 15 to 37.

The source is an adult woman who had mild COVID-19 (a few samples of this study predate the infection). The sample titles of this study are shuffled in the database, so cell type and time point are left out; the donor was told from shared clones. The V and J genes are TRBV12-3 or TRBV12-4 and TRBJ2-3; 7 bases in between match TRBD1. Sequenced: PBMCs or a T cell subset sorted from them (not recorded which). In nucleotide form, the sequence is TGTGCCAGCAGTTTTCACAGGGGCCACACAGATACGCAGTATTTT. It translates to CASSFHRGHTDTQYF.